This paragraph reports one T cell receptor beta chain. Its target is not known. The PCR was carried out with 60 Vbeta primers and 13 Jbeta primers. Only in-frame clones appear in the TCRdb table, and some are missing; sequencing was by immunoSEQ multiplex PCR. The sample contains roughly 160,000 clones, roughly nine tenths of which appear only once. Looked up from germline, CDR1 is SGHTS and CDR2 is YDEGEE. Trimming removed 1 base at V and 0 bases at J, with 10 bases between. The CDR3 is 15 residues long. The source of the sample is a study of cytomegalovirus exposure and HLA in healthy donors. The overall study: Caucasian-associated ancestry cluster membership applied to less than 85% of 398 genotyped donors.

Study-level results: The authors assumed roughly uniform sequencing depth across donors for presence/absence analyses. Other equally common chains were less clonally expanded than HLA-associated TCR beta chains, a later analysis showed. Most observed TCR sequences were rare, whereas some public TCRs were detected in many donors.

The sequence was obtained from a woman in her 30s in good health and CMV-seronegative. The rearrangement uses TRBV5-8 and TRBJ1-1; no clear D. Input material: PBMCs. The CDR3 protein is CASSLTENMNTEAFF. The CDR3 DNA is TGTGCCAGCAGCTTGACCGAAAACATGAACACTGAAGCTTTCTTT.